Sequencing of this T cell receptor beta chain was carried out in a study of cytomegalovirus exposure and HLA in healthy donors. The PCR had 60 Vbeta and 13 Jbeta primers. The repertoire was sequenced with immunoSEQ multiplex PCR; TCRdb's copy has only in-frame clones and lacks some. The sample has 40,000 to 55,000 clones, around 80% seen once. Material for sequencing was PBMCs. This receptor was obtained from a young man in good health and CMV-seropositive.

The CDR3: CASSSLPDTQYF. Written as DNA, the CDR3 is TGTGCCAGCAGCTCCCTTCCAGATACGCAGTATTTT. The chain combines TRBV9 with TRBJ2-3; D remains unclear. The CDR3 is 12 residues long. Germline loops: CDR1 SGDLS, CDR2 YYNGEE. Trimming took off 4 bases at V and 4 bases at J, with 7 bases between the two ends.